Described below is a single T cell receptor beta chain sequence and its context. Its antigen is currently unknown. This sample was taken from a study of cytomegalovirus exposure and HLA in healthy donors. Study results and caveats: V- and J-gene trimming of TCR beta was linked (in a later analysis) to a missense DCLRE1C variant. From TCR beta sequences, most subjects' HLA-A and HLA-B alleles were reportedly predicted accurately. Cytomegalovirus status was reportedly diagnosed by the classifier with high specificity and sensitivity. Near-uniform donor sequencing depth was presumed by presence/absence analyses.

The PCR contained 60 Vbeta and 13 Jbeta primers. TCRdb keeps only in-frame clones here, not all; method: immunoSEQ multiplex PCR. Here the sample spans hundreds of thousands of clones, 72% being singletons. Sequenced: PBMCs. The sequence came from a female donor in good health and CMV-seronegative.

As DNA, the CDR3 is TGTGCCAGCGGCCAGGGGCAGGGAAGCTACACCTTC. Residues: CASGQGQGSYTF. The chain combines TRBV6-5 with TRBJ1-2, with D perhaps matching TRBD1 (6 bases). Germline-derived CDR1 and CDR2 are MNHEY and SVGAGI. Trimming pared 8 bases from V and 9 bases from J, leaving 16 bases between. This CDR3 comprises 12 residues.